Listed here are 7 T cell receptor beta chains from one sample, sequenced in a study of cytomegalovirus exposure and HLA in healthy donors. Measured with immunoSEQ multiplex PCR; TCRdb has only the in-frame clones, and not every one. This table holds approximately 120,000 clones, around nine tenths found once. Sequencing was carried out using PBMCs. The receptors were gathered from a woman aged 18-29 years in good health and CMV-seronegative.

This clone was observed a few times. The chain carries TRBV10-3 and TRBJ2-1; TRBD2 matches at 14 bases. J was trimmed by 9 bases and V by 7 bases; bases with no gene match: 8. This CDR3 is built from 15 residues. The germline V gene has CDR1 ENHRY and CDR2 SYGVKD. The CDR3 region has the DNA TGTGCCATCAATGCCGGGACTAGCGGGGGAAGTGAGCAGTTCTTC. Translating gives CAINAGTSGGSEQFF.

The chain couples TRBV7-2 to TRBJ1-5; a possible D gene is TRBD1 (5 bases). The CDR3 is 14 amino acids. Germline CDR1 and CDR2: SGHTA and FQGNSA. V was cut by 1 base and J by 9 bases, with 13 bases left in between. The CDR3 DNA reads TGTGCCAGCAGCTTAGGGGGGACTAGAGGGCCCCAGCATTTT. Its translation: CASSLGGTRGPQHF.

This clone was seen a few times. This sequence joins TRBV9 and TRBJ2-7; TRBD1 agrees at 9 bases. Germline trimming cut 3 bases from V and 10 bases from J; bases unmatched to any gene: 5. Germline V gene lookup returns CDR1 SGDLS and CDR2 YYNGEE. This CDR3 spans 12 amino acids. The CDR3: CASSATGGEQYF. The DNA for the CDR3 is TGTGCCAGCAGCGCTACAGGGGGCGAACAGTACTTC.

This chain links TRBV7-8 with TRBJ1-1; D is perhaps TRBD1 (5 bases). The CDR3 has 14 residues. Per the germline V gene, CDR1 is SGHVS and CDR2 is FQNEAQ. V was cut by 2 bases and J by 2 bases, with 9 bases left in between. CDR3 in amino acids: CASSLFTGNTEAFF. The DNA for the CDR3 is TGTGCCAGCAGCTTATTCACAGGAAACACTGAAGCTTTCTTT.

The V and J genes are TRBV7-2 and TRBJ1-5, with 7 bases identical to TRBD1. The germline CDR1 and CDR2 sequences are SGHTA and FQGNSA. The CDR3 sequence is 14 residues long. J lost 4 bases, V lost 5 bases, and 5 bases had no gene match. The CDR3 DNA reads TGTGCCAGCAGCCCAATACAGGGGAATCAGCCCCAGCATTTT. This codes for CASSPIQGNQPQHF.

J is TRBJ2-7 and V is TRBV18; 7 positions match TRBD1. J gave up 2 bases and V 1 base, and 11 bases lay outside the gene matches. This CDR3 comprises 17 residues. CDR1 KGHSH and CDR2 LQKENI come from the germline V gene. CDR3 sequence: CASSPRTTQGTAYEQYF. CDR3 bases: TGTGCCAGCTCACCACGTACTACACAGGGGACCGCCTACGAGCAGTACTTC.

The chain joins TRBV5-6 to TRBJ1-2; TRBD1 is a possible D gene (6 bases). Looked up from germline, CDR1 is SGHDT and CDR2 is YYEEEE. The V end lost 0 bases, the J end lost 10 bases, and 10 bases lay between the germline ends. CDR3 length equals 12 residues. In DNA, the CDR3 is TGTGCCAGCAGCTTGGCAGGGGCCGCCTACACCTTC. Its translation: CASSLAGAAYTF.